The rows below give T cell receptor beta chains drawn from one sample of a study of T cells in localized non-small cell lung cancer. TCRdb's table, derived via immunoSEQ multiplex PCR, lists solely in-frame clones and lacks some. The data show 70,000 or so clones, with approximately 84% seen just once and 1.3% held by the top ten. The sequencing used peripheral blood, collected before any cancer treatment. These receptors came from a female donor of 60 years or more with stage I lung adenocarcinoma. Both conserved end residues are trimmed from each CDR3. Clone size is given for some rows only: seen once, a few or many times, or a class if the clone is expanded.

CDR3: ASSIDPSSRSYNEQF
J: TRBJ2-1
size: .
V: TRBV19

CDR3: ASSPGQGGTYEQY
J: TRBJ2-7
size: .
V: TRBV7-9

CDR3: ASSPPRGQGVEKLF
J: TRBJ1-4
size: few
V: TRBV18

CDR3: ASSPSGGITDTQY
J: TRBJ2-3
size: .
V: TRBV7-3

CDR3: ASSVQGANEKLF
J: TRBJ1-4
size: .
V: TRBV2

CDR3: ASSLQQGNYGYT
J: TRBJ1-2
size: few
V: TRBV5-1

CDR3: ASSLEQGALAF
J: TRBJ1-1
size: once
V: TRBV7-3

CDR3: ASTKGLNTEAF
J: TRBJ1-1
size: .
V: TRBV2

CDR3: ASSQGPGQKRDTQY
J: TRBJ2-3
size: .
V: TRBV4-1

CDR3: ASSPGQANTGELF
J: TRBJ2-2
size: .
V: TRBV6-6

CDR3: ASNLLTGGETQY
J: TRBJ2-5
size: .
V: TRBV6-6

CDR3: ASSELVSGGQETQY
J: TRBJ2-5
size: .
V: TRBV2

CDR3: ASSSLTWQQY
J: TRBJ2-7
size: .
V: TRBV11-3

CDR3: ASSPEHYGYT
J: TRBJ1-2
size: .
V: TRBV7-9

CDR3: ASKETGPLCNTEAF
J: TRBJ1-1
size: .
V: TRBV21-1

CDR3: ATSRGGRYSNQPQH
J: TRBJ1-5
size: .
V: TRBV15

CDR3: ASRADRKLNEKLF
J: TRBJ1-4
size: .
V: TRBV7-9

CDR3: ATSRSTGGEEQY
J: TRBJ2-7
size: .
V: TRBV15

CDR3: ASINGPNYGYT
J: TRBJ1-2
size: .
V: TRBV28

CDR3: ASTNLDGPSTEAF
J: TRBJ1-1
size: .
V: TRBV28

CDR3: ASSFRTGTYGYT
J: TRBJ1-2
size: .
V: TRBV13

CDR3: ASSKATGGSNEQF
J: TRBJ2-1
size: .
V: TRBV7-9

CDR3: ASSVGYISNEKLF
J: TRBJ1-4
size: .
V: TRBV9

CDR3: ASSPPQYDDRDIYYEQY
J: TRBJ2-7
size: .
V: TRBV5-1

CDR3: ASSFGPSGNTIY
J: TRBJ1-3
size: .
V: TRBV27

CDR3: ASSLDVTPETQY
J: TRBJ2-5
size: .
V: TRBV5-6

CDR3: ASSRGPSETQY
J: TRBJ2-5
size: .
V: TRBV5-5

CDR3: ASSPVGGGTDTQY
J: TRBJ2-3
size: few
V: TRBV18

CDR3: ASSPFGGRNEQF
J: TRBJ2-1
size: .
V: TRBV28

CDR3: ASSVGDRLILPNSDEQY
J: TRBJ2-7
size: .
V: TRBV9

CDR3: ASSSYRGGYEQY
J: TRBJ2-7
size: .
V: TRBV5-1

CDR3: ASSPTSASPEAF
J: TRBJ1-1
size: .
V: TRBV18

CDR3: ASSWGSQRSSYNEQF
J: TRBJ2-1
size: once
V: TRBV5-1

CDR3: ASSVGGTGQETQY
J: TRBJ2-5
size: .
V: TRBV9

CDR3: ASTTRGATEAF
J: TRBJ1-1
size: once
V: TRBV6-1

CDR3: ASSLKGLAQTNTGELF
J: TRBJ2-2
size: .
V: TRBV7-2

CDR3: ASTPRRQLHEQY
J: TRBJ2-7
size: few
V: TRBV21-1

CDR3: ASSGQPGGEAF
J: TRBJ1-1
size: .
V: TRBV2

CDR3: ASRGGQGAAGEKLF
J: TRBJ1-4
size: .
V: TRBV7-2

CDR3: ASSPRGGPGVAF
J: TRBJ1-1
size: .
V: TRBV11-2

CDR3: ARPPGQGVSGANVLT
J: TRBJ2-6
size: .
V: TRBV6-4

CDR3: ASSSPGRYGYT
J: TRBJ1-2
size: .
V: TRBV13

CDR3: ASSLEGRVQGYT
J: TRBJ1-2
size: once
V: TRBV7-2

CDR3: ASSRNRGGSTGELF
J: TRBJ2-2
size: few
V: TRBV5-4

CDR3: ASSLGSSGRADTQY
J: TRBJ2-3
size: .
V: TRBV27

CDR3: ASTDAGREKLF
J: TRBJ1-4
size: .
V: TRBV19

CDR3: ASSEDRGPYEQY
J: TRBJ2-7
size: once
V: TRBV2

CDR3: ASSLGRSGVGELF
J: TRBJ2-2
size: .
V: TRBV7-6

CDR3: ASSLRWGDQH
J: TRBJ1-5
size: .
V: TRBV7-8

CDR3: ASSLGVTSGTDTQY
J: TRBJ2-3
size: once
V: TRBV11-2

CDR3: SVQGQGNTEAF
J: TRBJ1-1
size: .
V: TRBV29-1

CDR3: ASRGKLHEYGYT
J: TRBJ1-2
size: few
V: TRBV6-1

CDR3: ASSEQASGEEETQY
J: TRBJ2-5
size: .
V: TRBV6-1

CDR3: AISATSGGSYEQY
J: TRBJ2-7
size: .
V: TRBV10-3

CDR3: ASSTGGSGNTIY
J: TRBJ1-3
size: .
V: TRBV27

CDR3: ASSYPGGGTEAF
J: TRBJ1-1
size: .
V: TRBV5-1

CDR3: AISEWTGSTDTQY
J: TRBJ2-3
size: .
V: TRBV10-3